This TCR beta chain was captured by sequencing in a study of OX40 agonist ivuxolimab in advanced cancers. V lost 4 bases, J lost 4 bases, and 8 bases lay in between. There are 12 residues in the CDR3. The germline V gene encodes CDR1 SGHAT and CDR2 FQNNGV. The data were produced by immunoSEQ multiplex PCR, yet TCRdb's version contains in-frame clones alone and is incomplete. The sample lists tens of thousands of clones; 82% were seen once. The chain recombines TRBV11-2 with TRBJ2-7; D possibly corresponds to TRBD1 (5 bases). This TCR was sampled from an adult with an advanced solid tumor such as melanoma, head and neck, liver or kidney cancer. This specimen was CD4+ or CD8+ T cells sorted from blood, taken in a trial of the OX40 agonist ivuxolimab. The DNA for the CDR3 is TGTGCCAGCAGCTCCAGGGTTTACGAGCAGTACTTC. This sequence encodes CASSSRVYEQYF.